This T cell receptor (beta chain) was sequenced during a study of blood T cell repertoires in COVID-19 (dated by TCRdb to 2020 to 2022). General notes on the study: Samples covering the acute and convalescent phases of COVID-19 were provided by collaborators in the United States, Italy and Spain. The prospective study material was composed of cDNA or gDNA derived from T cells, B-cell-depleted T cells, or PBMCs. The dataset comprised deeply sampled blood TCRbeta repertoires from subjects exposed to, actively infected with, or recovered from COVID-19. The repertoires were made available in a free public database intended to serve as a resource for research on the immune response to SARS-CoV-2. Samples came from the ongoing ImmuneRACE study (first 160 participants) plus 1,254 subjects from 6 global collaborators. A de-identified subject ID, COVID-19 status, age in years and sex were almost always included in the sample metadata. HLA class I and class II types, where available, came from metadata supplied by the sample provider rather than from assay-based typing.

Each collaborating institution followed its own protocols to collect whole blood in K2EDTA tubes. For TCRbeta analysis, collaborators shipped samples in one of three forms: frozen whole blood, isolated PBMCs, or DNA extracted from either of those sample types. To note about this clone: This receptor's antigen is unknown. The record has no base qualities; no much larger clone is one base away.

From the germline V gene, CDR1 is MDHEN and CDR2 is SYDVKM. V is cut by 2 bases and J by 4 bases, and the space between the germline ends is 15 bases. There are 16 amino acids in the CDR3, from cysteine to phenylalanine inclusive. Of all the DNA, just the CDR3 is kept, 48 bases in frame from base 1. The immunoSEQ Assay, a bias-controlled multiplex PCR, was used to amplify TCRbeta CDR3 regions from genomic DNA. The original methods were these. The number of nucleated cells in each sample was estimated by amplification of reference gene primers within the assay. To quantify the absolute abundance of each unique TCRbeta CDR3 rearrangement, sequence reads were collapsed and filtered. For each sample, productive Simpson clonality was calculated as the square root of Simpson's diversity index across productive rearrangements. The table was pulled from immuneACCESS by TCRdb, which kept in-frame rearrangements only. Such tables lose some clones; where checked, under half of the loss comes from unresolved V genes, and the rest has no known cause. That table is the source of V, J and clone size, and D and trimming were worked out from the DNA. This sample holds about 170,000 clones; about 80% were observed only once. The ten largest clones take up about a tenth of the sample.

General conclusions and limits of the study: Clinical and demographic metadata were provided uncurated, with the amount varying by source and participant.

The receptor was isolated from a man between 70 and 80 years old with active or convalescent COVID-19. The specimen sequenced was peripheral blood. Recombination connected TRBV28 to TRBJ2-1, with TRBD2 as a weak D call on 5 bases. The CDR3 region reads CASSLVRAPRYNEQFF. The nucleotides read TGTGCCAGCAGTTTAGTGCGGGCCCCGCGGTACAATGAGCAGTTCTTC.